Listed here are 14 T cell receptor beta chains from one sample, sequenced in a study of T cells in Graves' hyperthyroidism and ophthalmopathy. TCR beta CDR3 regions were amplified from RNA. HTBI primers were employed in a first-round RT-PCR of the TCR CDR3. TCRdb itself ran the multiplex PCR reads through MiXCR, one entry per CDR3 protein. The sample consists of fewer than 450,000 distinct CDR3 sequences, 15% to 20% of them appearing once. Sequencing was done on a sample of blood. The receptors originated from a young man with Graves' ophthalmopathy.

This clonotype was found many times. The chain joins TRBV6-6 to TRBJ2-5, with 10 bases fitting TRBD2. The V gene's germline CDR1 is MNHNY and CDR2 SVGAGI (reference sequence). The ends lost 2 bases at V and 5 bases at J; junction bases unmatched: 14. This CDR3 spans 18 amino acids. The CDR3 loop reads CASSYLGLAPRAGETQYF. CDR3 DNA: TGTGCCAGCAGTTACCTGGGACTAGCGCCTCGGGCGGGGGAGACCCAGTACTTC.

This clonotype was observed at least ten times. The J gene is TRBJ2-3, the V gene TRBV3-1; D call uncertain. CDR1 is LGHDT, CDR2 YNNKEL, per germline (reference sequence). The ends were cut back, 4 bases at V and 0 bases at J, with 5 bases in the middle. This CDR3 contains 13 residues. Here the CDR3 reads CASSRRSTDTQYF. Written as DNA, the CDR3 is TGTGCCAGCAGCCGCAGGAGCACAGATACGCAGTATTTT.

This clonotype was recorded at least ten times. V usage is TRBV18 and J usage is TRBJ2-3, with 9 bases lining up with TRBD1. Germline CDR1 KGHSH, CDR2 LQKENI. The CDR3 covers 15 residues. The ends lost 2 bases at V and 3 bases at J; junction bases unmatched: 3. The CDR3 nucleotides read TGTGCCAGCTCACCAGGGACAGGGAGGACAGATACGCAGTATTTT. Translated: CASSPGTGRTDTQYF.

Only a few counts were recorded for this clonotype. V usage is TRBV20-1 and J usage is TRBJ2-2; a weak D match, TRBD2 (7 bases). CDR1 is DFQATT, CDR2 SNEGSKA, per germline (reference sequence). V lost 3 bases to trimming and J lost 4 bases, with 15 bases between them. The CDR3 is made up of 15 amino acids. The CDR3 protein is CSASRGGLGTGELFF. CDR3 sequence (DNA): TGCAGTGCTAGTAGGGGGGGGTTGGGCACCGGGGAGCTGTTTTTT.

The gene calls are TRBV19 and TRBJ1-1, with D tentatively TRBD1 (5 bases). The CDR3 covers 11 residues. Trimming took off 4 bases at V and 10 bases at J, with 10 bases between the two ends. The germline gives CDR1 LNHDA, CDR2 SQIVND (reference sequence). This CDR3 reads CASSTLGGAFF. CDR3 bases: TGTGCCAGTAGTACCCTGGGGGGAGCTTTCTTT.

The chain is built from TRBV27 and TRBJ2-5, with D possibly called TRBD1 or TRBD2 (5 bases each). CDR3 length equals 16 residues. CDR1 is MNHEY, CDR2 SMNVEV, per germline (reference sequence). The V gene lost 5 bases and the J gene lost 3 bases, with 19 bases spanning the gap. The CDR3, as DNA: TGTGCCAGCAGTACCTACGTGGGGGAGAGGGAAGAGACCCAGTACTTC. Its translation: CASSTYVGEREETQYF.

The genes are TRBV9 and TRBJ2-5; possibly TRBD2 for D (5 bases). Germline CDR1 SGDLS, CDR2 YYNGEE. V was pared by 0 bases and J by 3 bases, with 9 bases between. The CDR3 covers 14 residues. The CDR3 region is CASSVAPGEETQYF. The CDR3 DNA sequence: TGTGCCAGCAGCGTAGCCCCCGGGGAAGAGACCCAGTACTTC.

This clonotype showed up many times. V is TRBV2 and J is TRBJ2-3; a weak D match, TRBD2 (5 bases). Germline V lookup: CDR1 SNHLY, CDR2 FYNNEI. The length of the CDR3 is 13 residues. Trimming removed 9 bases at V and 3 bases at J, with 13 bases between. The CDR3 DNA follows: TGTGCCAGGAGCGGCGGCCAAACAGATACGCAGTATTTT. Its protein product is CARSGGQTDTQYF.

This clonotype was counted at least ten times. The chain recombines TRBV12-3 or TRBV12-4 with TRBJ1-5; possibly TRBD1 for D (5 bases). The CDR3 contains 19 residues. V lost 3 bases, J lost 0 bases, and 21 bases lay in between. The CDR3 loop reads CASSFSVGQGDYSNQPQHF. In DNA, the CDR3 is TGTGCCAGCAGTTTTAGTGTAGGACAAGGAGATTATAGCAATCAGCCCCAGCATTTT.

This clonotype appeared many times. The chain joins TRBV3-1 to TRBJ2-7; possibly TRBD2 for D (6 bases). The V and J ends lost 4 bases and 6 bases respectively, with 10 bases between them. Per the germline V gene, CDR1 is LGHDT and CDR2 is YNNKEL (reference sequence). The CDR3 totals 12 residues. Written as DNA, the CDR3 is TGTGCCAGCAGCCCGACTAGGGGCGAGCAGTACTTC. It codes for CASSPTRGEQYF.

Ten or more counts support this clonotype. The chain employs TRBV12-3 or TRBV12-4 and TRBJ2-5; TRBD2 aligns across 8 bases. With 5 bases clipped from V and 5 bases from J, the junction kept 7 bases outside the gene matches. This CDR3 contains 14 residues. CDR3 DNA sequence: TGTGCCAGCAGTCGAGCGGGGGAGCGGGAGACCCAGTACTTC. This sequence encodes CASSRAGERETQYF.

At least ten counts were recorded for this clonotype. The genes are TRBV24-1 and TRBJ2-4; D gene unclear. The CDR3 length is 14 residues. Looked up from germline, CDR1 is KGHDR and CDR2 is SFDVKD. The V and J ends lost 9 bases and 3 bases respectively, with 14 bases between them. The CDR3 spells CATPLDTGKNIQYF. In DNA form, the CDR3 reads TGTGCCACCCCCCTCGACACGGGCAAAAACATTCAGTACTTC.

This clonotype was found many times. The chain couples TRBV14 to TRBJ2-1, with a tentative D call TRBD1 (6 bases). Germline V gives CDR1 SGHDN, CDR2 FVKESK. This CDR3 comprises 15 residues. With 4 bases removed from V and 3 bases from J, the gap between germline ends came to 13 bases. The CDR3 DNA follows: TGTGCCAGCAGCCCCGCAGGGGCCATCTACAATGAGCAGTTCTTC. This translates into CASSPAGAIYNEQFF.

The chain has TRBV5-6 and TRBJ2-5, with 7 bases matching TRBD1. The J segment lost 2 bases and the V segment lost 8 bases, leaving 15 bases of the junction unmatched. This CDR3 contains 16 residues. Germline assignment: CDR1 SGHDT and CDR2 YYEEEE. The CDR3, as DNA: TGTGCCAGTAGTGACTGGGACAGAGCTACGCAAGAGACCCAGTACTTC. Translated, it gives CASSDWDRATQETQYF.